These 28 T cell receptor beta chains originate from one sample sequenced in a study of T cells expressing NK-cell markers (dated by TCRdb to the early 2020s). Receptor amplification or capture employed 5' RACE. The sequencer listed for this sample is Illumina HiSeq 2000. TCRdb reprocessed the reads, and each CDR3 protein sequence is entered once, without DNA. The sample table on file contains some 190,000 distinct CDR3 sequences. Around 20% of the sample is taken by the ten largest. The specimen sequenced was blood T cells: a sorted CD56 or NKG2C T cell subset, CD4+ or CD8+ T cells, or bulk PBMC T cells (not recorded which). The origin of the receptors is a man aged 18-75 years in good health.

The chain uses TRBV9 and TRBJ1-2; without DNA, the TCRdb call of TRBD1 cannot be checked. The CDR3 has 13 residues. Germline V gives CDR1 SGDLS, CDR2 YYNGEE. CDR3: CASRRQGGYGYTF. Full variable domain (rest looked up from reference TRBV9 and TRBJ1-2): DSGVTQTPKHLITATGQRVTLRCSPRSGDLSVYWYQQSLDQGLQFLIQYYNGEERAKGNILERFSAQQFPDLHSELNLSSLELGDSALYFCASRRQGGYGYTFGSGTRLTVV.

The V call is TRBV7-8, the J call TRBJ1-2; TCRdb's D call of TRBD1 is untestable without DNA. Germline V gene lookup returns CDR1 SGHVS and CDR2 FQNEAQ. The CDR3 has 14 amino acids. The CDR3 loop is CASSLEPGGYGYTF.

J is TRBJ2-4 and V is TRBV9; with no DNA, the TCRdb D assignment of TRBD1 cannot be verified. The CDR3 sequence is 18 residues long. CDR1 is SGDLS, CDR2 YYNGEE, per germline. The CDR3 here is CASSASLFGQGTANIQYF.

The chain carries TRBV29-1 and TRBJ2-5; the D gene TCRdb calls, TRBD2, cannot be checked with no DNA. CDR3 length equals 13 residues. CDR1 and CDR2 from the germline V gene are SQVTM and ANQGSEA. Here the CDR3 reads CSVAGGGMETQYF. Looking up the rest from reference TRBV29-1 and TRBJ2-5 gives the full variable domain: SAVISQKPSRDICQRGTSLTIQCQVDSQVTMMFWYRQQPGQSLTLIATANQGSEATYESGFVIDKFPISRPNLTFSTLTVSNMSPEDSSIYLCSVAGGGMETQYFGPGTRLLVL.

The chain combines TRBV11-2 with TRBJ2-3; the D call from TCRdb, TRBD2, cannot be confirmed without DNA. Germline V gives CDR1 SGHAT, CDR2 FQNNGV. CDR3 size: 16 residues. The CDR3 region is CASSLRVAGGADTQYF.

CDR3 residues: CASSDSSGGADTQYF. This chain uses TRBV6-4 with TRBJ2-3; checking the TCRdb D call of TRBD2 is not possible without DNA. CDR1 and CDR2 (germline): MRHNA, SNTAGT. The CDR3 covers 15 residues.

The genes are TRBV29-1 and TRBJ1-2; TCRdb indicates TRBD1, and absent DNA this call remains unverified. Looked up from germline, CDR1 is SQVTM and CDR2 is ANQGSEA. The CDR3 runs 15 residues. The CDR3 loop is CSVEVVRGLNYGYTF.

The rearrangement uses TRBV3-1 and TRBJ1-1; TCRdb proposes TRBD1, but this gene call is untestable without DNA. CDR1 and CDR2 (germline): LGHDT, YNNKEL (reference sequence). This CDR3 region has 13 residues. This CDR3 reads CASSQGAYTEAFF.

This rearrangement joins TRBV5-5 to TRBJ1-5; checking the TCRdb D call of TRBD1 is not possible without DNA. CDR3 length: 16 residues. Per the germline V gene, CDR1 is SGHKS and CDR2 is YYEKEE (reference sequence). The CDR3 reads CASSLRQGASNQPQHF.

The chain links TRBV28 to TRBJ2-1; without DNA, the TCRdb call of TRBD1 cannot be checked. The CDR3 totals 15 residues. The germline V gene has CDR1 MDHEN and CDR2 SYDVKM. The CDR3: CASSWDREDYNEQFF.

The V gene is TRBV29-1, the J gene TRBJ1-1. CDR1 is SQVTM, CDR2 ANQGSEA, per germline. This CDR3 region has 12 residues. CDR3 amino acids: CSVGVLGTEAFF.

The chain carries TRBV7-8 and TRBJ2-1. The V gene's germline CDR1 is SGHVS and CDR2 FQNEAQ. This CDR3 is 16 amino acids long. CDR3: CASSLVLTNSYNEQFF.

The chain carries TRBV12-3 or TRBV12-4 and TRBJ1-2. This CDR3 has 16 amino acids. CDR3 protein: CASSPTKMGTNYGYTF.

The genes are TRBV13 and TRBJ2-7; TCRdb proposes TRBD1, but this gene call is untestable without DNA. CDR1 and CDR2 from the germline V gene are PRHDT and FYEKMQ (reference sequence). The CDR3 consists of 15 residues. The CDR3 loop is CASSTSGGPSYEQYF.

The chain is built from TRBV4-1 and TRBJ2-7; there is no DNA to check the TCRdb D call of TRBD1. Germline-derived CDR1 and CDR2 are MGHRA and YSYEKL. This CDR3 comprises 14 residues. The CDR3 is CASSHTTVSYEQYF.

This chain joins TRBV5-6 and TRBJ2-7; TCRdb's D call of TRBD1 is untestable without DNA. This CDR3 has 15 amino acids. Germline V gene sequence: CDR1 SGHDT, CDR2 YYEEEE. The CDR3 region is CASSSTGPNSYEQYF.

V and J are TRBV7-2 and TRBJ2-5. CDR1 and CDR2 from the germline V gene are SGHTA and FQGNSA. This CDR3 comprises 13 residues. CDR3 sequence reads: CASSEQIEETQYF.

V is TRBV9 and J is TRBJ1-2; TCRdb names TRBD1, which stays unverified in the absence of DNA. Germline-derived CDR1 and CDR2 are SGDLS and YYNGEE. The CDR3 covers 12 residues. CDR3 in amino acids: CASSGDRAGYTF. Variable domain in full (rest from reference TRBV9 and TRBJ1-2): DSGVTQTPKHLITATGQRVTLRCSPRSGDLSVYWYQQSLDQGLQFLIQYYNGEERAKGNILERFSAQQFPDLHSELNLSSLELGDSALYFCASSGDRAGYTFGSGTRLTVV.

V usage is TRBV5-8 and J usage is TRBJ2-7; TCRdb's D gene call, TRBD1, goes unchecked for lack of DNA. The CDR3 extends over 14 amino acids. Germline values: CDR1 SGHTS, CDR2 YDEGEE. This chain's CDR3 is CASSPGGNSYEQYF.

The chain couples TRBV5-1 to TRBJ2-2; lacking DNA, the TRBD1 call made by TCRdb goes unchecked. Germline CDR1 is SGHRS and CDR2 is YFSETQ. The CDR3 extends over 12 amino acids. This CDR3 reads CASGQGARELFF.

This chain joins TRBV7-6 and TRBJ2-1; TCRdb indicates TRBD1, and absent DNA this call remains unverified. The CDR3 is 14 amino acids. Germline assignment: CDR1 SGHVS and CDR2 FNYEAQ. CDR3 protein: CASSLAGGQNEQFF.

V gene TRBV4-2 combines with J gene TRBJ2-2; without DNA, the TCRdb call of TRBD2 cannot be checked. The germline V gene has CDR1 LGHNA and CDR2 YNFKEQ. CDR3 length: 16 residues. The CDR3 here is CASSQDSLADTGELFF.

The J gene is TRBJ1-1, the V gene TRBV12-3 or TRBV12-4; TCRdb's D gene call, TRBD1, goes unchecked for lack of DNA. This CDR3 region has 13 residues. The CDR3 protein is CASSFPGVNGAFF.

The genes are TRBV7-9 and TRBJ2-7. Germline V lookup: CDR1 SEHNR, CDR2 FQNEAQ (reference sequence). The CDR3 length is 12 residues. CDR3 sequence: CASSSDTYEQYF.

This chain links TRBV19 with TRBJ2-2; the D call from TCRdb, TRBD2, cannot be confirmed without DNA. Germline V CDR1 and CDR2: LNHDA, SQIVND (reference sequence). The CDR3 contains 17 residues. The chain's CDR3 is CASSWDTGLAGEGELFF. Filled out from reference TRBV19 and TRBJ2-2, the complete variable domain reads DGGITQSPKYLFRKEGQNVTLSCEQNLNHDAMYWYRQDPGQGLRLIYYSQIVNDFQKGDIAEGYSVSREKKESFPLTVTSAQKNPTAFYLCASSWDTGLAGEGELFFGEGSRLTVL.

The chain joins TRBV29-1 to TRBJ1-5. The germline CDR1 and CDR2 sequences are SQVTM and ANQGSEA. This CDR3 spans 12 amino acids. Here the CDR3 reads CSVAGGGEPQHF.

The rearrangement uses TRBV12-3 or TRBV12-4 and TRBJ2-7; the TRBD1 assignment by TCRdb is unverifiable without DNA. The CDR3 has 15 amino acids. CDR3 in amino acids: CASSQRRGEKDEQYF.

The V gene is TRBV5-1, the J gene TRBJ2-7; TCRdb gives TRBD2 as the D gene, but with no DNA this cannot be confirmed. There are 18 residues in the CDR3. The V gene's germline CDR1 is SGHRS and CDR2 YFSETQ. CDR3 sequence reads: CASSLKGAGRPLGYEQYF.